This T cell receptor (beta chain) was recovered during a study of vaccination and CD4 T cells after COVID-19. Overall study: Cellular stimulation was performed using overlapping spike peptides derived from SARS-CoV-2, HCoV-NL63, HCoV-OC43 and HCoV-229E. For control cultures, the treatment was a CEFX pool, an HIV-1 Nef pool, or no peptide. Study findings and constraints: Among convalescent patients, a median around 85% of reactive clones emerged only after vaccination.

As for treatment: approximately 11-day PBMC culture with coronavirus spike peptide pools or control peptides (ViraFEST assay). Negative selection was the method that isolated CD4+ T cells after around 10 days of culture. Per germline, CDR1 SGHDT and CDR2 YYEEEE. The CDR3 has 13 amino acids. V gave up 4 bases and J gave up 7 bases; unmatched junction bases: 8. Of note for this clonotype: Antigen: not known.

The assay that was used to sequence DNA from cultured CD4+ T cells was the Oncomine TCR Beta short-read assay. TCRdb re-called the PCR reads with MiXCR, one entry per CDR3 protein. The table has 3,000 to 4,000 distinct CDR3 sequences, about 30% seen once; the top ten hold 45% to 60%. The genes are TRBV5-6 and TRBJ2-7, with 7 bases aligning to TRBD2. The clonotype comes from a human donor who had recovered from COVID-19. The sample was CD4+ T cells from blood, cultured in vitro. CDR3 in amino acids: CASSPGGRGEQYF. CDR3 coding DNA: TGTGCCAGCAGCCCGGGGGGACGGGGGGAGCAGTACTTC.